This T cell receptor (beta chain) was sequenced in a study of cytomegalovirus exposure and HLA in healthy donors. Overall study results and limits: It was reported that TCR beta sequences correctly inferred the HLA-A and HLA-B alleles for most subjects. In a later analysis, TCR beta V- and J-gene trimming showed a link to a missense DCLRE1C variant.

PCR involved 60 Vbeta and 13 Jbeta primers. Using immunoSEQ multiplex PCR, the repertoire was profiled, and TCRdb retains in-frame clones only, with some absent. The table records under 200,000 clones, about 75% of them present only once. The CDR3 is 17 amino acids. V gave up 0 bases and J gave up 6 bases; unmatched junction bases: 12. Per the germline V gene, CDR1 is SGHAT and CDR2 is FQNNGV. Note on this clone: Its matching antigen is unknown.

Each donor was nominally healthy when sampled (though unrecorded immune exposures were likely). What was sequenced was PBMCs. The rearrangement uses TRBV11-2 and TRBJ2-7; TRBD2 matches 9 bases. This clonotype was sampled from a male donor in good health and CMV-seronegative. The CDR3 loop is CASSLDWASGNGLEQYF. As DNA, the CDR3 is TGTGCCAGCAGCTTAGATTGGGCTAGCGGGAACGGTCTCGAGCAGTACTTC.